These 8 T cell receptor beta chains were all obtained from the same sample, sequenced in a study of early T cells in non-severe SARS-CoV-2 infection. TCRdb used MiXCR to reprocess the 5' RACE reads, holding one entry per CDR3 protein. The table lists 55,000 to 85,000 distinct CDR3 sequences, roughly an eighth of them singletons, with over 11% in the top ten. Sequencing used whole blood. These receptors came from an adult who was a healthcare worker with PCR-confirmed SARS-CoV-2 infection or an uninfected control (not recorded which).

This clonotype was recorded a few times. The chain has TRBV5-5 and TRBJ1-2; tentative D call: TRBD1 (5 bases). Trimming removed 2 bases from V and 3 bases from J, with 14 bases in between. The CDR3 length is 15 residues. Looked up from germline, CDR1 is SGHKS and CDR2 is YYEKEE (reference sequence). DNA of the CDR3: TGTGCCAGCAGCTTCAGGGCGATGGTTGACTATGGCTACACCTTC. This codes for CASSFRAMVDYGYTF.

This clonotype was counted a few times. The CDR3: CAWSGRQLNTEAFF. Here the CDR3 DNA reads TGTGCCTGGAGTGGGCGACAGCTGAACACTGAAGCTTTCTTT. The V gene is TRBV30, the J gene TRBJ1-1; D might be TRBD1 (5 bases). The V end was cut by 1 base, the J end by 0 bases, with 9 bases between. This CDR3 is built from 14 residues. CDR1 GTSNPN and CDR2 SVGIG come from the germline V gene (reference sequence).

This clonotype was seen a handful of times. J is TRBJ1-2 and V is TRBV12-3 or TRBV12-4; a possible D gene is TRBD1 (6 bases). Trimming cost V 5 bases and J 5 bases, with 15 bases left between them. The CDR3 has 14 amino acids. Written as DNA, the CDR3 is TGTGCCAGCAGTCCCGGACAGTCCCTTTATGGCTACACCTTC. It encodes CASSPGQSLYGYTF.

There are many counts of this clonotype. CDR3: CASSQVLGELFF. The CDR3 DNA sequence: TGCGCCAGCAGCCAAGTACTCGGGGAGCTGTTTTTT. The gene calls are TRBV4-1 and TRBJ2-2; D remains unclear. CDR3 length: 12 amino acids. Germline assignment: CDR1 MGHRA and CDR2 YSYEKL. Deletions cut 1 base from V and 7 bases from J, with 4 bases between.

The V and J genes are TRBV5-1 and TRBJ2-2, with 8 bases that match TRBD1. Germline CDR1 is SGHRS and CDR2 is YFSETQ. After removal of 2 bases from V and 4 bases from J, the junction contained 4 bases not matched to a gene. The CDR3 is made up of 15 amino acids. The CDR3: CASSFETGVTGELFF. The CDR3 DNA reads as TGCGCCAGCAGCTTCGAGACAGGGGTCACCGGGGAGCTGTTTTTT.

This clonotype showed up just a few times. V and J are TRBV11-2 and TRBJ2-7; D remains ambiguous. The CDR3 contains 11 residues. Germline V CDR1 and CDR2: SGHAT, FQNNGV. V was pared by 5 bases and J by 7 bases, with 9 bases between. Here the CDR3 DNA reads TGTGCCAGCAGCCCCACTCGGGAGCAGTACTTC. Encoded protein: CASSPTREQYF.

The V gene is TRBV7-9, the J gene TRBJ2-7, with 10 nucleotides matching TRBD2. This CDR3 is built from 15 residues. Germline-derived CDR1 and CDR2 are SEHNR and FQNEAQ (reference sequence). Trimming at V came to 5 bases and at J to 2 bases, leaving 6 bases not matched to a gene. The CDR3 is CASSKRTSGTYEQYF. The CDR3, as DNA: TGTGCCAGCAGCAAACGGACTAGCGGTACCTACGAGCAGTACTTC.

This clonotype was counted between two and nine times. The V and J genes are TRBV28 and TRBJ2-3; 11 bases map to TRBD2. In germline, CDR1 is MDHEN, CDR2 SYDVKM. This CDR3 is built from 14 residues. The junction had 7 bases not matched to a gene; V was cut back by 7 bases and J by 7 bases. CDR3 DNA: TGTGCCAGCAATAGCGGGGGGGCTAGGAATACGCAGTATTTT. It encodes CASNSGGARNTQYF.